The 5 T cell receptor beta chains reported below all come from one sample, sequenced in a study of Ad26.COV2.S vaccination and SARS-CoV-2 variants. Specified treatment: around 19 received Ad26.COV2.S at low or high dose, single or two shots; five or six received placebo; per-sample allocation not given. Specimen acquisition occurred on day 63 following the initial vaccine or placebo injection. Clones were sequenced by immunoSEQ multiplex PCR, and TCRdb holds only the in-frame ones, with some missing. The top ten clones hold 1.5% to 2% of a sample with over 400,000 clones, approximately 92% of them seen once. The input for sequencing was peripheral blood, taken in a trial of Ad26.COV2.S vaccine versus placebo. Receptors originate from a person between 18 and 60 years old who received the Ad26.COV2.S COVID-19 vaccine or a placebo.

The chain couples TRBV7-2 to TRBJ2-3; D ambiguous. Trimming shortened V by 5 bases and J by 0 bases, and 12 bases separated the two germline ends. CDR1 and CDR2 from the germline V gene are SGHTA and FQGNSA. The CDR3 runs to 15 residues. The CDR3 protein is CASSPSRGSTDTQYF. CDR3 bases: TGTGCCAGCAGCCCCTCTCGAGGTAGCACAGATACGCAGTATTTT.

The chain carries TRBV3-1 (or the pseudogene TRBV3-2) and TRBJ2-1, with D possibly called TRBD1 or TRBD2 (5 bases each). Germline V gene lookup returns CDR1 LGHDT and CDR2 YNNKEL (reference sequence). V was cut by 4 bases and J by 6 bases, with 25 bases left in between. This CDR3 is 18 amino acids long. For the CDR3, the DNA is TGTGCCAGCAGCCCGGCCTTGGGGACCTCCTCTGTGGCCAATGAGCAGTTCTTC. This codes for CASSPALGTSSVANEQFF.

This chain joins TRBV4-1 and TRBJ1-4, with TRBD1 as a possible D gene (5 bases). Trimming cost V 4 bases and J 0 bases, with 15 bases left between them. The CDR3 has 17 amino acids. CDR1 is MGHRA and CDR2 is YSYEKL in the germline V gene. CDR3 nucleotide sequence: TGCGCCAGCAGCCTACGGGCGGGGGATCCAACTAATGAAAAACTGTTTTTT. Amino acid sequence: CASSLRAGDPTNEKLFF.

This rearrangement joins TRBV7-2 to TRBJ2-5; D unresolved. V lost 3 bases, J lost 0 bases, and 5 bases lay in between. The CDR3 runs to 13 residues. Germline V gene lookup returns CDR1 SGHTA and CDR2 FQGNSA. In DNA, the CDR3 is TGTGCCAGCAGCTTTAGGTACCAAGAGACCCAGTACTTC. Its translation: CASSFRYQETQYF.

The rearrangement uses TRBV6-2 or TRBV6-3 and TRBJ1-2; D remains ambiguous. This CDR3 spans 15 amino acids. Per the germline V gene, CDR1 is MNHEY and CDR2 is SVGEGT. V lost 4 bases and J lost 2, with 14 bases in between. The CDR3 sequence: CASSSPAWQNYGYTF. CDR3 DNA sequence: TGTGCCAGCAGTTCGCCGGCCTGGCAGAACTATGGCTACACCTTC.